One and the same sample provided the 31 T cell receptor beta chains below, sequenced in a study of OX40 agonist ivuxolimab in advanced cancers. Method: immunoSEQ multiplex PCR; TCRdb's copy keeps in-frame clones and lacks some. The sample includes more than 25,000 clones, around nine tenths of them seen just once. The specimen was CD4+ or CD8+ T cells sorted from blood, collected in a trial of the OX40 agonist ivuxolimab. These receptors were collected from an adult with an advanced solid tumor such as melanoma, head and neck, liver or kidney cancer.

This rearrangement joins TRBV11-2 to TRBJ2-7; no firm D call. Germline assignment: CDR1 SGHAT and CDR2 FQNNGV. Trimming took off 4 bases at V and 4 bases at J, with 2 bases between the two ends. The CDR3 loop spans 10 amino acids. DNA for the CDR3: TGTGCCAGCAGCTCGTACGAGCAGTACTTC. This codes for CASSSYEQYF. The full variable domain, completed using reference TRBV11-2 and TRBJ2-7, is EAGVAQSPRYKIIEKRQSVAFWCNPISGHATLYWYQQILGQGPKLLIQFQNNGVVDDSQLPKDRFSAERLKGVDSTLKIQPAKLEDSAVYLCASSSYEQYFGPGTRLTVT.

The rearrangement uses TRBV7-9 and TRBJ2-3; D is undetermined. The V end lost 3 bases, the J end lost 4 bases, and 11 bases lay between the germline ends. Germline-derived CDR1 and CDR2 are SEHNR and FQNEAQ (reference sequence). The CDR3 is 14 amino acids. The CDR3 nucleotides read TGTGCCAGCAGCTTCTCGAGTGAATCAGATACGCAGTATTTT. This gives the protein CASSFSSESDTQYF.

The genes are TRBV4-3 and TRBJ1-4; possibly TRBD1 for D (5 bases). The germline V gene encodes CDR1 LGHNA and CDR2 YSLEER. V gave up 4 bases and J gave up 8 bases, with 17 bases separating them. The CDR3 length is 15 residues. The CDR3 here is CASSLGTSPREKLFF. CDR3 bases: TGCGCCAGCAGCCTAGGGACGTCACCGAGGGAAAAACTGTTTTTT.

The V call is TRBV2, the J call TRBJ2-7; no firm D call. The CDR3 sequence is 14 residues long. V was trimmed by 6 bases and J by 6 bases, leaving 18 bases between them. Germline V lookup: CDR1 SNHLY, CDR2 FYNNEI. CDR3 DNA sequence: TGTGCCAGCAGCCTCAGGATGGGTGGGCCCGAGCAGTACTTC. As protein: CASSLRMGGPEQYF.

The V call is TRBV4-1, the J call TRBJ2-5, with TRBD1 matching over 10 bases. J gave up 3 bases and V 2 bases, and 6 bases lay outside the gene matches. The V gene's germline CDR1 is MGHRA and CDR2 YSYEKL. This CDR3 contains 16 residues. CDR3 nucleotides: TGCGCCAGCAGCCAACACTCCGGGACAGGGGAAGAGACCCAGTACTTC. It codes for CASSQHSGTGEETQYF.

This clone is classed as medium-sized. The V gene is TRBV5-8, the J gene TRBJ1-1, with D possibly being TRBD1 (6 bases). The V end lost 6 bases, the J end lost 0 bases, and 15 bases lay between the germline ends. Germline lookup yields CDR1 SGHTS and CDR2 YDEGEE. The CDR3 is made up of 15 amino acids. The CDR3 loop reads CASTPLGDMNTEAFF. CDR3 DNA sequence: TGTGCCAGCACCCCGCTGGGGGACATGAACACTGAAGCTTTCTTT. The full variable domain, in which reference TRBV5-8 and TRBJ1-1 provide the parts outside the CDR3, is EAGVTQSPTHLIKTRGQQATLRCSPISGHTSVYWYQQALGLGLQFLLWYDEGEERNRGNFPPRFSGRQFPNYSSELNVNALELEDSALYLCASTPLGDMNTEAFFGQGTRLTVV.

The chain is built from TRBV4-1 and TRBJ2-7, with 7 bases that match TRBD1. Germline V CDR1 and CDR2: MGHRA, YSYEKL. This CDR3 is 14 amino acids long. Trimming removed 4 bases from V and 7 bases from J; junction bases left unmatched: 10. The CDR3 coding sequence is TGCGCCAGCAGCCCACAGGGGTCCCCCAAGGAGCAGTACTTC. Residues: CASSPQGSPKEQYF.

This chain connects TRBV29-1 to TRBJ2-1; D is uncertain. V lost 5 bases and J 10 bases, leaving 9 bases between the germline ends. This CDR3 contains 10 residues. CDR1 and CDR2 from the germline V gene are SQVTM and ANQGSEA. CDR3 bases: TGCAGCGTTTTTTTGGTGGAGCAGTTCTTC. It encodes CSVFLVEQFF.

The chain has TRBV18 and TRBJ2-1; D assignment may be TRBD1 or TRBD2 (5 bases each). V was pared by 0 bases and J by 9 bases, with 15 bases between. The CDR3 runs to 15 residues. Germline-derived CDR1 and CDR2 are KGHSH and LQKENI. CDR3 sequence (DNA): TGTGCCAGCTCACCACCGGGACCCCTTTCGGGTGAGCAGTTCTTC. The encoded protein is CASSPPGPLSGEQFF.

This chain links TRBV2 with TRBJ2-7; D is uncertain. The CDR3 spans 13 residues. The V end was cut by 6 bases, the J end by 1 base, with 10 bases between. Germline CDR1 and CDR2: SNHLY and FYNNEI. CDR3 DNA sequence: TGTGCCAGCAGGTTCACGGTATCCTACGAGCAGTACTTC. This codes for CASRFTVSYEQYF.

The CDR3 loop reads CASSLSDSLGDTQYF. The CDR3 nucleotides read TGTGCCAGCAGTTTATCGGACAGCCTAGGGGATACGCAGTATTTT. The rearrangement uses TRBV27 and TRBJ2-3; D is possibly TRBD1 (6 bases). This CDR3 is 15 amino acids long. V was clipped by 0 bases and J by 6 bases, with 13 bases between them. The V gene's germline CDR1 is MNHEY and CDR2 SMNVEV (reference sequence).

In its sample, this clone was seen once. This chain uses TRBV28 with TRBJ2-5; 10 nucleotides match TRBD1. CDR3 length equals 15 residues. CDR1 and CDR2 from the germline V gene are MDHEN and SYDVKM. Losses at the gene ends were 4 bases for V and 6 bases for J; bases not matched to a gene: 8. CDR3 amino acids: CASSSGGQGFQTQYF. The CDR3, as DNA: TGTGCCAGCAGTTCTGGGGGACAGGGGTTCCAGACCCAGTACTTC.

The J gene is TRBJ1-2, the V gene TRBV5-4; 7 bases line up with TRBD1. Germline-derived CDR1 and CDR2 are SGHNT and YYREEE (reference sequence). V gave up 0 bases and J gave up 4 bases; unmatched junction bases: 6. This CDR3 comprises 15 residues. CDR3 coding DNA: TGTGCCAGCAGCTTGGGGCAAGGGGGCATCTATGGCTACACCTTC. Translated: CASSLGQGGIYGYTF.

This clone was seen once. V gene TRBV7-9 combines with J gene TRBJ2-1, with D uncertain. Trimming pared 0 bases from V and 10 bases from J, leaving 4 bases between. The CDR3 totals 11 residues. Germline CDR1 reads SEHNR; CDR2 reads FQNEAQ (reference sequence). The CDR3 loop is CASSLAREQFF. As DNA, the CDR3 is TGTGCCAGCAGCTTAGCGCGAGAGCAGTTCTTC.

This chain uses TRBV27 with TRBJ2-7, with 8 bases that match TRBD2. This CDR3 region has 11 residues. Germline V gene lookup returns CDR1 MNHEY and CDR2 SMNVEV (reference sequence). Unmatched junction bases numbered 7, after V lost 11 bases and J lost 7 bases. DNA for the CDR3: TGTGCCGGCGCGGGGGGCGGGGAGCAGTACTTC. Its translation is CAGAGGGEQYF.

The chain is built from TRBV4-1 and TRBJ1-1; possibly TRBD1 for D (5 bases). The CDR3 covers 13 residues. CDR1 is MGHRA, CDR2 YSYEKL, per germline. V lost 4 bases, J lost 0 bases, and 6 bases lay in between. CDR3 region: CASSPRVNTEAFF. CDR3 coding DNA: TGCGCCAGCAGCCCCAGGGTGAACACTGAAGCTTTCTTT.

This clone occurred once. The rearrangement uses TRBV7-9 and TRBJ2-7; 8 bases are a match to TRBD2. V lost 5 bases, J lost 3 bases, and 6 bases stayed unmatched. From germline, CDR1 is SEHNR and CDR2 FQNEAQ (reference sequence). The CDR3 consists of 14 residues. The CDR3, as DNA: TGTGCCAGCAGCCCCGGGAGGGCGGTCTACGAGCAGTACTTC. It specifies CASSPGRAVYEQYF. Supplemented by reference TRBV7-9 and TRBJ2-7, the full variable domain reads DTGVSQNPRHKITKRGQNVTFRCDPISEHNRLYWYRQTLGQGPEFLTYFQNEAQLEKSRLLSDRFSAERPKGSFSTLEIQRTEQGDSAMYLCASSPGRAVYEQYFGPGTRLTVT.

The rearrangement joins TRBV28 to TRBJ2-6; D gene uncertain. The CDR3 is 18 amino acids. V was cut by 0 bases and J by 0 bases, with 12 bases left in between. The germline V gene has CDR1 MDHEN and CDR2 SYDVKM. In DNA, the CDR3 is TGTGCCAGCAGTTTATGGGGATCCCTAAGCTCTGGGGCCAACGTCCTGACTTTC. This gives the protein CASSLWGSLSSGANVLTF.

The chain is built from TRBV4-2 and TRBJ2-7; 11 positions match TRBD1. V trimming: 4 bases; J trimming: 1 base; junction bases outside the gene matches: 12. CDR1 LGHNA and CDR2 YNFKEQ come from the germline V gene. The CDR3 has 18 amino acids. CDR3 in DNA: TGTGCCAGCAGCCGGATTTCATCCGGGACAGGGGGGTCCTACGAGCAGTACTTC. Translation gives CASSRISSGTGGSYEQYF.

This clone was seen only a few times. The genes are TRBV11-3 and TRBJ2-1, with TRBD2 matching 9 bases. With V trimmed by 4 bases and J by 7 bases, 14 bases remained unmatched. The CDR3 length is 17 residues. Germline values: CDR1 SGHNT, CDR2 YENEEA. For the CDR3, the DNA is TGTGCCAGCAGCTCCCCTAGGAGTAGCGGGAGTGGAAATGAGCAGTTCTTC. This translates into CASSSPRSSGSGNEQFF. Filled out from reference TRBV11-3 and TRBJ2-1, the complete variable domain reads EAGVVQSPRYKIIEKKQPVAFWCNPISGHNTLYWYLQNLGQGPELLIRYENEEAVDDSQLPKDRFSAERLKGVDSTLKIQPAELGDSAVYLCASSSPRSSGSGNEQFFGPGTRLTVL.

The gene calls are TRBV4-3 and TRBJ2-7, with 9 bases matching TRBD2. J was trimmed by 6 bases and V by 0 bases; bases with no gene match: 6. The CDR3 is 15 amino acids. Germline CDR1 reads LGHNA; CDR2 reads YSLEER. CDR3 protein: CASSQEWRGGREQYF. In nucleotides, the CDR3 is TGCGCCAGCAGCCAAGAGTGGCGGGGGGGCCGCGAGCAGTACTTC.

This clone was picked up one time. This chain uses TRBV27 with TRBJ2-1; 9 nucleotides match TRBD2. The CDR3 length is 15 residues. V was pared by 4 bases and J by 7 bases, with 8 bases of the junction left unmatched. Germline CDR1 reads MNHEY; CDR2 reads SMNVEV (reference sequence). The CDR3 sequence: CASSSYSGSWNEQFF. Here the CDR3 DNA reads TGTGCCAGCAGTTCATATAGCGGGAGTTGGAATGAGCAGTTCTTC.

The chain has TRBV18 and TRBJ2-5; the D call may be TRBD1 or TRBD2 (5 bases each). V was shortened by 8 bases and J by 1 base, with 14 bases between the two germline ends. Germline V CDR1 and CDR2: KGHSH, LQKENI. The CDR3 extends over 14 amino acids. The CDR3 is CASILSGTQETQYF. CDR3 nucleotide sequence: TGTGCCAGCATACTTTCCGGGACCCAAGAGACCCAGTACTTC.

This clone has a single count. The chain combines TRBV15 with TRBJ2-7; TRBD2 might be the D (6 bases). Per germline, CDR1 LNHNV and CDR2 YYDKDF (reference sequence). The CDR3 contains 16 residues. V was pared by 5 bases and J by 2 bases, with 19 bases between. The CDR3 loop is CATSPSYGGAPYEQYF. The CDR3 DNA follows: TGTGCCACCAGCCCTTCTTACGGCGGGGCACCCTACGAGCAGTACTTC.

V usage is TRBV6-6 and J usage is TRBJ2-5; TRBD1 aligns across 11 bases. The CDR3 runs to 15 residues. Per the germline V gene, CDR1 is MNHNY and CDR2 is SVGAGI (reference sequence). V dropped 5 bases and J dropped 5; count of bases not matched to a gene: 7. This chain's CDR3 is CASSRPDRGLETQYF. The DNA for the CDR3 is TGTGCCAGCAGTCGACCGGACAGGGGGCTGGAGACCCAGTACTTC.

The J gene is TRBJ2-1, the V gene TRBV7-6; 11 bases align to TRBD2. Looked up from germline, CDR1 is SGHVS and CDR2 is FNYEAQ. V gave up 4 bases and J gave up 4 bases; unmatched junction bases: 3. This CDR3 is built from 15 residues. The CDR3 spells CASSSLAGEYNEQFF. The CDR3 DNA follows: TGTGCCAGCAGCTCACTAGCGGGGGAATACAATGAGCAGTTCTTC.

V usage is TRBV11-2 and J usage is TRBJ2-7; possible D gene TRBD2, 6 bases. CDR3 length: 13 residues. Trimming took 4 bases from V and 5 from J, leaving 12 bases between them. In germline, CDR1 is SGHAT, CDR2 FQNNGV. CDR3 in amino acids: CASSSRLVDEQYF. The CDR3 nucleotides are TGTGCCAGCAGCTCACGACTAGTCGACGAGCAGTACTTC.

This chain links TRBV9 with TRBJ2-7, with D perhaps TRBD1 (6 bases). The CDR3 sequence is 14 residues long. V was pared by 2 bases and J by 2 bases, with 11 bases between. Germline V gene sequence: CDR1 SGDLS, CDR2 YYNGEE. The CDR3, as DNA: TGTGCCAGCAGCGTCTTAGGGGGTCCCTACGAGCAGTACTTC. This encodes CASSVLGGPYEQYF.

This clone has only one observation. V and J are TRBV4-1 and TRBJ1-6, with D unclear. Germline V gene data show CDR1 as MGHRA and CDR2 as YSYEKL. This CDR3 spans 16 amino acids. V was trimmed by 1 base and J by 0 bases, leaving 7 bases between them. CDR3 residues: CASSQVTDSYNSPLHF. In DNA, the CDR3 is TGCGCCAGCAGCCAAGTTACAGACTCCTATAATTCACCCCTCCACTTT.

The rearrangement links TRBV5-4 to TRBJ1-3; D is perhaps TRBD1 (6 bases). Germline V gene lookup returns CDR1 SGHNT and CDR2 YYREEE (reference sequence). The CDR3 sequence is 13 residues long. With 8 bases removed from V and 6 bases from J, the gap between germline ends came to 15 bases. DNA of the CDR3: TGTGCCAGTACTACAGGGTTAGAAAACACCATATATTTT. The encoded protein is CASTTGLENTIYF. The full variable domain, in which reference TRBV5-4 and TRBJ1-3 provide the parts outside the CDR3, is ETGVTQSPTHLIKTRGQQVTLRCSSQSGHNTVSWYQQALGQGPQFIFQYYREEENGRGNFPPRFSGLQFPNYSSELNVNALELDDSALYLCASTTGLENTIYFGEGSWLTVV.

The chain carries TRBV5-1 and TRBJ2-3; D unclear. V was cut by 4 bases and J by 6 bases, with 18 bases left in between. The germline gives CDR1 SGHRS, CDR2 YFSETQ. The CDR3 is 15 residues long. The CDR3 region has the DNA TGCGCCAGCAGCACCGGCCCCCTGGTTGTCGATACGCAGTATTTT. Residues: CASSTGPLVVDTQYF.